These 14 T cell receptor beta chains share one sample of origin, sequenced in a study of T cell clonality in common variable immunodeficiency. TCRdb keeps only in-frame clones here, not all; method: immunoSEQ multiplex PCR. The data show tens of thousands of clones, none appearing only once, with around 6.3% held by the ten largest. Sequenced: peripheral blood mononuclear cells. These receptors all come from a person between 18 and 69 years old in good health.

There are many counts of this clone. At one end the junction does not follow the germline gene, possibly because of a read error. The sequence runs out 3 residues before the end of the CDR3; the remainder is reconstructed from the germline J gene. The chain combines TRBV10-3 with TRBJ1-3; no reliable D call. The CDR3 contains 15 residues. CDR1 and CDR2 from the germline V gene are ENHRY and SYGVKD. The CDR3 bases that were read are TGTGCCATCAGTGAGTCTCCGGACTCTGGAAGCACC. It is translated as CAISESPDSGST. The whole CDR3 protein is CAISESPDSGSTIYF.

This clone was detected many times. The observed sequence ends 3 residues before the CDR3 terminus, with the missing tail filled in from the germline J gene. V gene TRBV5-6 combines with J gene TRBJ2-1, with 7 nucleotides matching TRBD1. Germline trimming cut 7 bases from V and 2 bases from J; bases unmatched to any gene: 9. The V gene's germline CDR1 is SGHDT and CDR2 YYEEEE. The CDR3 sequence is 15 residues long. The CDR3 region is CASFLRQGTYNEQFF. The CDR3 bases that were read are TGTGCCAGCTTTCTTCGACAGGGTACCTACAATGAG.

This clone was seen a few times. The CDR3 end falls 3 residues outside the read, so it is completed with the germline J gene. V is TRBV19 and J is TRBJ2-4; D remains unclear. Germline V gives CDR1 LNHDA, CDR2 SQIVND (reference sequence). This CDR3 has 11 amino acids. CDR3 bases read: TGTGCCAGTAGTTCTGGCCTTGGT. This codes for CASSSGLG. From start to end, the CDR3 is CASSSGLGQYF.

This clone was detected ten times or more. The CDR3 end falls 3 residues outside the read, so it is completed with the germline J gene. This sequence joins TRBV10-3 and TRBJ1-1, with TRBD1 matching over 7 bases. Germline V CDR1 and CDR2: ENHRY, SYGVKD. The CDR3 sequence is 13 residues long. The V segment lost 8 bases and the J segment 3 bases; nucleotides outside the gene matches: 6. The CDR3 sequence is CAISVDRDTEAFF. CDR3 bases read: TGTGCCATCTCCGTTGACAGGGACACTGAA.

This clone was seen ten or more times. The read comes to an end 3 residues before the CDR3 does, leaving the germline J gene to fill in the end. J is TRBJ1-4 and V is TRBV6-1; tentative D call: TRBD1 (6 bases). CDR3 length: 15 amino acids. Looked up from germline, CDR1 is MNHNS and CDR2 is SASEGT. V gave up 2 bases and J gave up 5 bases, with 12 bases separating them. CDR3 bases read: TGTGCCAGCAGTGAACCTACAGGGACGAATGAAAAA. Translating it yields CASSEPTGTNEK. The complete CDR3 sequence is CASSEPTGTNEKLFF.

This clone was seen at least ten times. The CDR3 DNA, read in part, is TGTGCCAGCAGTTACTCGACAGAGAACACTGAA. Translated: CASSYSTENTE. The whole CDR3 sequence reads CASSYSTENTEAFF. The chain couples TRBV6-2 or TRBV6-3 to TRBJ1-1; the D gene is possibly TRBD1 (5 bases). The CDR3 end is not reached by the read, which stops 3 residues before it; the germline J gene fills it in. The CDR3 contains 14 residues. V gave up 0 bases and J gave up 1 base, with 6 bases separating them. CDR1 MNHEY and CDR2 SVGEGT come from the germline V gene.

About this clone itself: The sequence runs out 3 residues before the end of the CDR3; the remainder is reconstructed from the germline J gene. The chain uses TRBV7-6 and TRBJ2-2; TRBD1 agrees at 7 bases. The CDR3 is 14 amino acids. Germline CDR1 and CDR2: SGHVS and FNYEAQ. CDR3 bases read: TGTGCCAGCAGCCGGGACAGAGATAATTCACCG. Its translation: CASSRDRDNSP. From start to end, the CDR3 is CASSRDRDNSPLFF.

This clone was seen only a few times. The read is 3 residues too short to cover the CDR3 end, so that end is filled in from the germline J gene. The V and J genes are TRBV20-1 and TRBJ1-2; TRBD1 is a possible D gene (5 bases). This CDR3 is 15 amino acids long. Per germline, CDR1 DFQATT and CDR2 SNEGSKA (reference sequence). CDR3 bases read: TGCAGTGCTAGAGATCTTGGGAGGCGGGACTACGAC. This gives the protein CSARDLGRRDYD. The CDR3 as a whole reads CSARDLGRRDYDYTF.

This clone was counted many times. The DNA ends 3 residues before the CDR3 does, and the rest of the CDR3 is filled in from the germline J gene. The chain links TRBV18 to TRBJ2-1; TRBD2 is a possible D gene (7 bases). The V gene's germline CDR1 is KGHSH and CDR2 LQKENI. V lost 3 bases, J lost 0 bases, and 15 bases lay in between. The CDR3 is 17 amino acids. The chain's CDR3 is CASSPGDRGASYNEQFF. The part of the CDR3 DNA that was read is TGTGCCAGCTCACCTGGGGATCGGGGGGCCTCCTACAATGAG.

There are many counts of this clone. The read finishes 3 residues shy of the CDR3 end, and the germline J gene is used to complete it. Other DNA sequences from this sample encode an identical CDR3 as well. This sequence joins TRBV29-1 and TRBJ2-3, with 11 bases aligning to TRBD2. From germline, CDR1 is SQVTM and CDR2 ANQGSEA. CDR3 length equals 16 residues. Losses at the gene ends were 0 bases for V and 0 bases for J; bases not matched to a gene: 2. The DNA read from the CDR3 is TGCAGCGTTGAAGATCGACTAGCGGGGAGCACAGATACG. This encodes CSVEDRLAGSTDT. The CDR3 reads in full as CSVEDRLAGSTDTQYF.

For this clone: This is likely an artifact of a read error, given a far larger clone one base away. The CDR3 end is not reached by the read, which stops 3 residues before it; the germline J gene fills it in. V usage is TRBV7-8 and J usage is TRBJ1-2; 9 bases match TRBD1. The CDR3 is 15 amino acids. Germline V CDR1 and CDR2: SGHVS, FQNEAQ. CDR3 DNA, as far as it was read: TGTGCCAGCAGCTTAGGGTTCGGACAGGGGCGCGAG. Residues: CASSLGFGQGRE. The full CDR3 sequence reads CASSLGFGQGREYTF. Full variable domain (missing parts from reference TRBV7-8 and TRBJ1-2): GAGVSQSPRYKVAKRGQDVALRCDPISGHVSLFWYQQALGQGPEFLTYFQNEAQLDKSGLPSDRFFAERPEGSVSTLKIQRTQQEDSAVYLCASSLGFGQGREYTFGSGTRLTVV.

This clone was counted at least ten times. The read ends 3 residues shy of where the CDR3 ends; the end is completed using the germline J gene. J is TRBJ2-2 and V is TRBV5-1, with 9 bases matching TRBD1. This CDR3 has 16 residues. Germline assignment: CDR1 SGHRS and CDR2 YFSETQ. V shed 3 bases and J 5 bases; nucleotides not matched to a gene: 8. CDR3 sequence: CASSSSGDRATGELFF. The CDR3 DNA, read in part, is TGCGCCAGCAGCTCTTCAGGGGACAGGGCGACCGGGGAG.

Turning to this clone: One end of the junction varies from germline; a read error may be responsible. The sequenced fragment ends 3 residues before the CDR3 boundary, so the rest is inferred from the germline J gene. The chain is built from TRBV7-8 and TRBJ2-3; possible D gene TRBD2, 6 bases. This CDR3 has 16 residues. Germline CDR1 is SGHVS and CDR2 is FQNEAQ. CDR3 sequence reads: CARSLGPGTLTDTQYF. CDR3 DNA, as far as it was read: TGTGCCCGCAGCTTAGGGCCCGGGACTCTCACAGATACG.

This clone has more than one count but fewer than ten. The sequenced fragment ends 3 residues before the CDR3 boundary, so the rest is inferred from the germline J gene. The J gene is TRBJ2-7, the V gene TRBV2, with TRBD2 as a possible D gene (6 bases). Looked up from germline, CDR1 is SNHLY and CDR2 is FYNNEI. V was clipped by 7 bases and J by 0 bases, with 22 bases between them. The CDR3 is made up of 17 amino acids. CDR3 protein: CASKGRPGAGSSYEQYF. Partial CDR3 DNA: TGTGCCAGCAAGGGCCGGCCGGGAGCAGGGTCCTCCTACGAG.